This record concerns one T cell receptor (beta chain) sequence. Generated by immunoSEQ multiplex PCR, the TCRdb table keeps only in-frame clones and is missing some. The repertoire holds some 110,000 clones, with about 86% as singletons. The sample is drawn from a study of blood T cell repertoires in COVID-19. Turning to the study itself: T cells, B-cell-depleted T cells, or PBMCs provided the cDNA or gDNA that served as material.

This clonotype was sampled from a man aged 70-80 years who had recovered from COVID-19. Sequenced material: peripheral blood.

CDR3 DNA: TGTGCCAGCAGCCGACCTTACCGAGACTCGAGTGAAAAACTGTTTTTT. Protein sequence: CASSRPYRDSSEKLFF. The gene calls are TRBV4-2 and TRBJ1-4; D is uncertain. Trimming removed 4 bases at V and 7 bases at J, with 19 bases between. CDR1 and CDR2 (germline): LGHNA, YNFKEQ. The CDR3 sequence is 16 residues long.